The clone carrying this T cell receptor beta chain was counted once. 13 Jbeta primers and 60 Vbeta primers were used for the PCR. The table came from immunoSEQ multiplex PCR; TCRdb's copy has only in-frame clones and leaves some out. The repertoire holds 120,000 or so clones, roughly 77% seen once, with about 1.7% in the top ten. The data derive from a study of cytomegalovirus exposure and HLA in healthy donors. The clonotype originates from a man in his late teens or twenties in good health and CMV-seronegative. Sequencing was done on a sample of PBMCs.

This chain's CDR3 is CASSPALVGGQLNTGELFF. The CDR3 bases are TGTGCCAGCAGCCCCGCCTTGGTGGGTGGACAGTTGAACACCGGGGAGCTGTTTTTT. V is TRBV11-3 and J is TRBJ2-2; weak D call: TRBD1 (6 bases). The V end lost 5 bases, the J end lost 1 base, and 23 bases lay between the germline ends. Per the germline V gene, CDR1 is SGHNT and CDR2 is YENEEA. The CDR3 sequence is 19 residues long.